This TCR beta chain was captured in a study of CD8+ T cells in alopecia areata. Background on the study: Patients received oral tofacitinib, 5 to 10 mg twice daily, for moderate-to-severe alopecia areata. Study-level results: With tofacitinib ongoing, many expanded lesional clones persisted in both scalp and blood. Because of a solitary nonresponder, the connection of baseline CD8+ expansion to response stays uncertain.

The CDR3 runs 16 residues. The germline V gene has CDR1 SGHDT and CDR2 YYEEEE. V was clipped by 0 bases and J by 8 bases, with 15 bases between them. After isolation, RNA underwent reverse transcription to generate cDNA as the sequencing template. The data were produced by immunoSEQ multiplex PCR, yet TCRdb's version contains in-frame clones alone and is incomplete. The repertoire has roughly 140,000 clones, roughly four fifths of them found once; the top ten carry roughly 25%. The treatment: oral pan-JAK inhibitor, 5-10 mg twice daily. Specimens obtained from alopecia areata patients comprised lesional scalp punch biopsies and peripheral blood. Of note for this clone: The antigen remains unidentified.

The rearrangement uses TRBV5-6 and TRBJ1-6; tentative D call: TRBD1 (5 bases). This specimen was CD8+ T cells sorted from blood, taken at week 4, from a patient treated with tofacitinib. This sequence originates from a human donor with alopecia areata. CDR3 in DNA: TGTGCCAGCAGCTTGGCGGAGGGGTCGAAGGATTCACCCCTCCACTTT. Translated, it gives CASSLAEGSKDSPLHF. Filled out from reference TRBV5-6 and TRBJ1-6, the complete variable domain reads DAGVTQSPTHLIKTRGQQVTLRCSPKSGHDTVSWYQQALGQGPQFIFQYYEEEERQRGNFPDRFSGHQFPNYSSELNVNALLLGDSALYLCASSLAEGSKDSPLHFGNGTRLTVT.